Below, 7 T cell receptor beta chains from the same sample are listed, as sequenced in a study of response to subunit inactivated influenza vaccine. TCRdb independently ran MiXCR on the RT-PCR reads; one entry per CDR3 protein. The data contain fewer than 550,000 distinct CDR3 sequences, about 25% of them seen just once; the ten biggest clones take up 1.5% to 2%. This material consisted of CD4+ T cells sorted from PBMCs, taken 5 days after vaccination. The receptors derive from a man between 45 and 60 years old who received an inactivated influenza vaccine.

This clonotype was seen at least ten times. The chain recombines TRBV27 with TRBJ1-4, with TRBD1 identical over 8 bases. Germline CDR1 and CDR2: MNHEY and SMNVEV (reference sequence). V shed 4 bases, J shed 4 bases, and the junction held 2 bases outside the gene matches. This CDR3 comprises 14 residues. The CDR3 coding sequence is TGTGCCAGCAGTTCACAGGGGGGTAATGAAAAACTGTTTTTT. This encodes CASSSQGGNEKLFF.

The V gene is TRBV20-1, the J gene TRBJ2-6; D remains unclear. Per germline, CDR1 DFQATT and CDR2 SNEGSKA (reference sequence). V was pared by 6 bases and J by 1 base, with 10 bases between. The CDR3 covers 14 residues. The CDR3 DNA reads TGCAGTGCCCCCGTGAAGTCTGGGGCCAACGTCCTGACTTTC. It is translated as CSAPVKSGANVLTF.

As to this clonotype: The junction departs from the called germline gene at one end, perhaps through a read error. The V gene is TRBV11-2, the J gene TRBJ2-1; weak D call: TRBD2 (6 bases). The length of the CDR3 is 13 residues. Germline values: CDR1 SGHAT, CDR2 FQNNGV. The CDR3 region has the DNA TGTGCCAGCAGCTCCAAACGGGACTCCCCCTACTACTTC. Residues: CASSSKRDSPYYF. The variable domain in full, completed from reference TRBV11-2 and TRBJ2-1, reads EAGVAQSPRYKIIEKRQSVAFWCNPISGHATLYWYQQILGQGPKLLIQFQNNGVVDDSQLPKDRFSAERLKGVDSTLKIQPAKLEDSAVYLCASSSKRDSPYYFGPGTRLTVL.

The V gene is TRBV7-9, the J gene TRBJ2-1; D is tentatively TRBD1 or TRBD2 (6 bases each). With 5 bases removed from V and 10 bases from J, the gap between germline ends came to 21 bases. Looked up from germline, CDR1 is SEHNR and CDR2 is FQNEAQ (reference sequence). This CDR3 comprises 15 residues. The CDR3 here is CASSPAGDWRSEQFF. DNA of the CDR3: TGTGCCAGCAGCCCAGCAGGGGACTGGCGGTCGGAGCAGTTCTTC. Complete variable domain (other parts from reference TRBV7-9 and TRBJ2-1): DTGVSQNPRHKITKRGQNVTFRCDPISEHNRLYWYRQTLGQGPEFLTYFQNEAQLEKSRLLSDRFSAERPKGSFSTLEIQRTEQGDSAMYLCASSPAGDWRSEQFFGPGTRLTVL.

This clonotype was detected only once. The rearrangement links TRBV12-3 or TRBV12-4 to TRBJ1-4; tentatively, D is TRBD1 (5 bases). The CDR3 runs to 14 residues. V shed 3 bases and J shed 4 bases, with 9 bases lying between them. CDR3 sequence (DNA): TGTGCCAGCAGTTTTCCGGGGCATAATGAAAAACTGTTTTTT. This encodes CASSFPGHNEKLFF.

A single count supports this clonotype. This sequence joins TRBV20-1 and TRBJ2-3; TRBD2 matches 9 bases. Germline assignment: CDR1 DFQATT and CDR2 SNEGSKA (reference sequence). The junction had 10 bases not matched to a gene; V was cut back by 6 bases and J by 3 bases. This CDR3 contains 15 residues. The CDR3 coding sequence is TGCAGTGCGCCGCGGCCTAGCGGGACAACAGATACGCAGTATTTT. It codes for CSAPRPSGTTDTQYF.

CDR3 sequence: CASSLAGWKTGELFF. DNA for the CDR3: TGCGCCAGCAGCTTGGCGGGATGGAAAACCGGGGAGCTGTTTTTT. The V call is TRBV5-1, the J call TRBJ2-2, with D possibly TRBD2 on 5 matching bases. Trimming removed 0 bases at V and 5 bases at J, with 11 bases between. This CDR3 contains 15 residues. Germline CDR1 and CDR2: SGHRS and YFSETQ.